The 11 T cell receptor beta chains listed next were all sequenced from one sample in a study of blood T cells in healthy people across ages. A second about 6 to 12 cycle PCR used barcoded and J-beta primers. MiXCR, run by TCRdb on the 5' RACE reads, gives a single entry per CDR3 protein. The sample shows roughly 2 million distinct CDR3 sequences, 40% to 55% of them seen only once. Sequenced: blood. These receptors were taken from a woman in her thirties or forties in good health.

The chain carries TRBV28 and TRBJ1-1, with D perhaps matching TRBD1 (5 bases). CDR3 length: 12 residues. The germline V gene encodes CDR1 MDHEN and CDR2 SYDVKM. The V end lost 4 bases, the J end lost 7 bases, and 10 bases lay between the germline ends. CDR3 residues: CASSSWTFEAFF. CDR3 in DNA: TGTGCCAGCAGTTCCTGGACATTTGAAGCTTTCTTT.

This clonotype was observed a handful of times. The chain employs TRBV6-2 or TRBV6-3 and TRBJ2-7; no firm D call. The CDR3 contains 12 residues. CDR1 and CDR2 (germline): MNHEY, SVGEGT. V was pared by 7 bases and J by 7 bases, with 14 bases between. The CDR3 sequence: CASTNTVGEQYF. CDR3 DNA: TGTGCCAGCACCAACACAGTGGGAGAGCAGTACTTC.

This clonotype was seen a handful of times. The genes are TRBV15 and TRBJ1-6; the D is unclear. The V end lost 1 base, the J end lost 7 bases, and 14 bases lay between the germline ends. The CDR3 is 16 amino acids. The germline V gene encodes CDR1 LNHNV and CDR2 YYDKDF (reference sequence). The CDR3 reads CATSRGGTDRNSPLHF. CDR3 bases: TGTGCCACCAGCAGAGGAGGAACAGATCGAAATTCACCCCTCCACTTT.

The chain recombines TRBV4-3 with TRBJ2-5; 11 bases map to TRBD1. Trimming at V came to 0 bases and at J to 2 bases, leaving 8 bases not matched to a gene. The germline V gene encodes CDR1 LGHNA and CDR2 YSLEER. The CDR3 is 18 amino acids. The chain's CDR3 is CASSQDRRTGGGQETQYF. The CDR3 DNA reads as TGCGCCAGCAGCCAAGATCGGAGGACAGGGGGCGGGCAAGAGACCCAGTACTTC.

The chain recombines TRBV15 with TRBJ1-2; unclear D gene. The CDR3 has 14 residues. Trimming removed 7 bases at V and 0 bases at J, with 12 bases between. The germline V gene has CDR1 LNHNV and CDR2 YYDKDF (reference sequence). CDR3 amino acids: CATNKADANYGYTF. The CDR3 coding sequence is TGTGCCACCAATAAGGCGGACGCTAACTATGGCTACACCTTC.

There are a few counts of this clonotype. This chain joins TRBV13 and TRBJ2-5, with 7 bases lining up with TRBD1. Germline CDR1 and CDR2: PRHDT and FYEKMQ (reference sequence). This CDR3 contains 17 residues. With 5 bases clipped from V and 1 base from J, the junction kept 13 bases outside the gene matches. The CDR3 region is CASSPWGQWGSQETQYF. As DNA, the CDR3 is TGTGCCAGCAGCCCATGGGGACAGTGGGGGTCCCAAGAGACCCAGTACTTC.

V and J are TRBV7-2 and TRBJ2-1, with TRBD2 identical over 7 bases. The DNA matches TRBJ2-7 better at its end, which makes the J call doubtful. This CDR3 spans 16 amino acids. Looked up from germline, CDR1 is SGHTA and CDR2 is FQGNSA. CDR3 region: CASRISSGGGYNEQYF. Here the CDR3 DNA reads TGTGCCAGCAGAATAAGTAGTGGGGGGGGGTACAATGAGCAGTACTTC.

This chain's CDR3 is CASSFLPLDRPPYGYTF. Written as DNA, the CDR3 is TGTGCCAGCAGTTTCCTCCCCCTGGACAGGCCGCCCTATGGCTACACCTTC. This chain links TRBV27 with TRBJ1-2; 7 bases fit TRBD1. The CDR3 contains 17 residues. Trimming removed 3 bases from V and 4 bases from J; junction bases left unmatched: 14. Germline CDR1 reads MNHEY; CDR2 reads SMNVEV (reference sequence).

This sequence joins TRBV7-9 and TRBJ2-2; perhaps TRBD2 as D (5 bases). Germline V lookup: CDR1 SEHNR, CDR2 FQNEAQ (reference sequence). Deletions cut 1 base from V and 6 bases from J, with 15 bases between. There are 16 residues in the CDR3. CDR3 coding DNA: TGTGCCAGCAGCTTAGGGGCAGGATTCGGGGCCGGGGAGCTGTTTTTT. This translates into CASSLGAGFGAGELFF.

This chain joins TRBV5-1 and TRBJ2-5; TRBD1 matches at 7 bases. Trimming at V came to 1 base and at J to 0 bases, leaving 6 bases not matched to a gene. The CDR3 is 16 residues long. CDR1 and CDR2 (germline): SGHRS, YFSETQ. The CDR3 DNA sequence: TGCGCCAGCAGCTTGCCACAGGGGTCCTACCAAGAGACCCAGTACTTC. As protein: CASSLPQGSYQETQYF.

The table lists this clonotype with a count of one. The chain employs TRBV5-6 and TRBJ2-7; 8 nucleotides align to TRBD1. The DNA end favors TRBJ2-5, so the J call may be wrong. This CDR3 spans 15 amino acids. Germline V gene data show CDR1 as SGHDT and CDR2 as YYEEEE. CDR3 sequence: CAGTPERTGRETQYF. The CDR3 nucleotides read TGTGCCGGCACGCCTGAGAGGACAGGGAGAGAGACCCAGTACTTC.